A single sample gave rise to the 18 T cell receptor beta chains below, sequenced in a study of T cell repertoires in cytomegalovirus infection. TCRdb called the reads again in MiXCR, with one record for every CDR3 protein. This sample has more than 300,000 distinct CDR3 sequences; about a third occur once, and the top ten carry less than 15%. Their antigens are not known. This material consisted of cultured PBMCs, taken from culture after CMV antigen stimulation. The receptors stem from a human donor in good health (CMV status not recorded). Some clones in this sample may be carry-over from other donors' samples.

The chain uses TRBV15 and TRBJ2-5; D unresolved. Germline CDR1 is LNHNV and CDR2 is YYDKDF (reference sequence). This CDR3 is built from 14 residues. Between the trimmed V and J ends, which lost 0 bases and 2 bases, there was a span of 7 bases. The CDR3 protein is CATSRDSPQETQYF. The CDR3 DNA reads TGTGCCACCAGCAGAGATTCTCCGCAAGAGACCCAGTACTTC.

This sequence joins TRBV24-1 and TRBJ2-1; D is undetermined. CDR3 length: 13 amino acids. CDR1 is KGHDR, CDR2 SFDVKD, per germline. V lost 3 bases, J lost 9 bases, and 11 bases lay in between. The CDR3 here is CATSDHPLSEQFF. CDR3 nucleotide sequence: TGTGCCACCAGTGATCACCCCCTCAGTGAGCAGTTCTTC.

In this sample, this clonotype turned up a few times. The chain recombines TRBV10-3 with TRBJ2-7, with 11 bases matching TRBD2. Unmatched junction bases numbered 10, after V lost 0 bases and J lost 6 bases. This CDR3 is built from 17 residues. Germline lookup yields CDR1 ENHRY and CDR2 SYGVKD. The CDR3 nucleotides are TGTGCCATCAGTGAGTCGACTAGCGGGAATATAGGTGGCGAGCAGTACTTC. It is translated as CAISESTSGNIGGEQYF.

The V and J genes are TRBV7-2 and TRBJ1-2, with D possibly matching TRBD1 (5 bases). The CDR3 contains 15 residues. Per the germline V gene, CDR1 is SGHTA and CDR2 is FQGNSA. Trimming cost V 0 bases and J 8 bases, with 16 bases left between them. CDR3 coding DNA: TGTGCCAGCAGCTTAGCGCTGGCCGGGACGTCCGGCTACACCTTC. It codes for CASSLALAGTSGYTF.

As concerns this clonotype: The CDR3 end shows no conserved phenylalanine or tryptophan, and so a read error is likely. The CDR3 loop is CASSAGRERSYEQYS. CDR3 DNA: TGTGCCAGCAGCGCCGGGCGGGAGCGGTCCTACGAGCAGTACTCC. The V call is TRBV7-3, the J call TRBJ2-7, with 7 bases lining up with TRBD2. V was pared by 5 bases and J by 1 base, with 8 bases of the junction left unmatched. Looked up from germline, CDR1 is SGHTA and CDR2 is FQGTGA. This CDR3 has 15 residues.

This clonotype was counted between two and nine times. The chain combines TRBV27 with TRBJ1-4, with a weak D call TRBD1 (6 bases). V was clipped by 0 bases and J by 1 base, with 15 bases between them. The CDR3 covers 18 residues. CDR1 MNHEY and CDR2 SMNVEV come from the germline V gene (reference sequence). The CDR3 sequence is CASSLSQGFFKTNEKLFF. CDR3 DNA: TGTGCCAGCAGTTTATCACAGGGTTTCTTTAAAACTAATGAAAAACTGTTTTTT. The whole variable domain, remainder taken from reference TRBV27 and TRBJ1-4, is EAQVTQNPRYLITVTGKKLTVTCSQNMNHEYMSWYRQDPGLGLRQIYYSMNVEVTDKGDVPEGYKVSRKEKRNFPLILESPSPNQTSLYFCASSLSQGFFKTNEKLFFGSGTQLSVL.

This clonotype was picked up a small number of times. The chain uses TRBV20-1 and TRBJ2-5, with 11 bases lining up with TRBD2. The germline CDR1 and CDR2 sequences are DFQATT and SNEGSKA (reference sequence). The V and J ends lost 3 bases and 4 bases, in that order; junction bases with no gene match: 4. The CDR3 is 14 amino acids. Here the CDR3 DNA reads TGCAGTGCTAGCGGGACTAGCGGAACAGAGACCCAGTACTTC. The encoded protein is CSASGTSGTETQYF.

A few counts support this clonotype. The chain joins TRBV10-3 to TRBJ1-3; possible D gene TRBD1, 5 bases. The V and J ends lost 3 bases and 8 bases respectively, with 17 bases between them. Germline V gene data show CDR1 as ENHRY and CDR2 as SYGVKD. The CDR3 runs 15 residues. CDR3 nucleotide sequence: TGTGCCATCAGTGATCGGGACCGGGAGGGAGACACCATATATTTT. Translated, it gives CAISDRDREGDTIYF.

In this sample, this clonotype turned up many times. The chain is built from TRBV7-3 and TRBJ2-3, with D perhaps TRBD2 (5 bases). Trimming shortened V by 3 bases and J by 1 base, and 11 bases separated the two germline ends. The V gene's germline CDR1 is SGHTA and CDR2 FQGTGA. The CDR3 covers 15 residues. The CDR3: CASSFFSGGTDTQYF. CDR3 nucleotides: TGTGCCAGCAGCTTTTTCAGCGGAGGCACAGATACGCAGTATTTT. Using reference TRBV7-3 and TRBJ2-3 for the parts outside the CDR3, the full variable domain is GAGVSQTPSNKVTEKGKYVELRCDPISGHTALYWYRQSLGQGPEFLIYFQGTGAADDSGLPNDRFFAVRPEGSVSTLKIQRTERGDSAVYLCASSFFSGGTDTQYFGPGTRLTVL.

The chain carries TRBV10-3 and TRBJ1-3, with D possibly TRBD1 on 6 matching bases. V was trimmed by 3 bases and J by 0 bases, leaving 12 bases between them. The CDR3 contains 16 residues. Germline assignment: CDR1 ENHRY and CDR2 SYGVKD. The CDR3, as DNA: TGTGCCATCAGTGATGCAGGGGTCGACTCTGGAAACACCATATATTTT. Protein product: CAISDAGVDSGNTIYF.

This clonotype has a count of ten or more. This sequence joins TRBV19 and TRBJ2-2; TRBD2 agrees at 10 bases. The CDR3 totals 17 residues. After removal of 3 bases from V and 5 bases from J, the junction contained 9 bases not matched to a gene. Per the germline V gene, CDR1 is LNHDA and CDR2 is SQIVND (reference sequence). This CDR3 reads CASSIGSPSGRTGELFF. As DNA, the CDR3 is TGTGCCAGTAGTATTGGTTCCCCTAGCGGGAGAACCGGGGAGCTGTTTTTT.

The chain has TRBV10-3 and TRBJ2-2; D call uncertain. The CDR3 runs to 13 residues. V was trimmed by 7 bases and J by 4 bases, leaving 10 bases between them. The germline CDR1 and CDR2 sequences are ENHRY and SYGVKD. The CDR3 loop reads CAITRVSTGELFF. The CDR3 coding sequence is TGTGCCATCACCCGGGTATCCACCGGGGAGCTGTTTTTT.

CDR3 in amino acids: CASSVDGALGLAGLNEQFF. The CDR3 DNA reads as TGTGCCAGTAGCGTGGACGGGGCCCTAGGACTAGCGGGTCTCAATGAGCAGTTCTTC. The chain carries TRBV19 and TRBJ2-1; 11 bases fit TRBD2. Germline CDR1 reads LNHDA; CDR2 reads SQIVND (reference sequence). The length of the CDR3 is 19 residues. V was pared by 6 bases and J by 6 bases, with 19 bases of the junction left unmatched.

This clonotype came up a few times. V is TRBV7-2 and J is TRBJ1-1; D gene uncertain. Germline CDR1 SGHTA, CDR2 FQGNSA. The CDR3 totals 18 residues. Trimming took 1 base from V and 3 from J, leaving 21 bases between them. Here the CDR3 reads CASSLVVRRPRKDTEAFF. The CDR3 nucleotides are TGTGCCAGCAGCTTAGTAGTTAGGCGGCCTCGAAAGGACACTGAAGCTTTCTTT.

This chain joins TRBV24-1 and TRBJ2-1; 8 bases line up with TRBD2. The J segment lost 0 bases and the V segment lost 7 bases, leaving 10 bases of the junction unmatched. There are 17 residues in the CDR3. Germline loops: CDR1 KGHDR, CDR2 SFDVKD. The CDR3 region is CATRRLASRNSYNEQFF. CDR3 sequence (DNA): TGTGCCACCAGGAGACTAGCGTCACGTAACTCCTACAATGAGCAGTTCTTC.

CDR3 sequence (DNA): TGTGCCAGCAGCTCCGAGGGCCCGAGGCGGAACACCATATATTTT. The encoded protein is CASSSEGPRRNTIYF. This chain connects TRBV7-2 to TRBJ1-3; D uncertain. The germline V gene has CDR1 SGHTA and CDR2 FQGNSA. The CDR3 is made up of 15 amino acids. V lost 4 bases and J lost 7, with 17 bases in between.

The J gene is TRBJ2-2, the V gene TRBV4-3; no clear D gene. Trimming cost V 1 base and J 0 bases, with 6 bases left between them. Germline CDR1 reads LGHNA; CDR2 reads YSLEER. This CDR3 contains 15 residues. The CDR3 loop reads CASSQVVSNTGELFF. CDR3 DNA sequence: TGCGCCAGCAGCCAAGTAGTATCGAACACCGGGGAGCTGTTTTTT.

This clonotype was found a few times. The gene calls are TRBV6-2 or TRBV6-3 and TRBJ2-3; D gene uncertain. CDR3 length equals 13 residues. Trimming took 0 bases from V and 4 from J, leaving 5 bases between them. Germline CDR1 MNHEY, CDR2 SVGEGT. The CDR3 loop is CASSYSPADTQYF. Here the CDR3 DNA reads TGTGCCAGCAGTTACTCCCCAGCAGATACGCAGTATTTT.